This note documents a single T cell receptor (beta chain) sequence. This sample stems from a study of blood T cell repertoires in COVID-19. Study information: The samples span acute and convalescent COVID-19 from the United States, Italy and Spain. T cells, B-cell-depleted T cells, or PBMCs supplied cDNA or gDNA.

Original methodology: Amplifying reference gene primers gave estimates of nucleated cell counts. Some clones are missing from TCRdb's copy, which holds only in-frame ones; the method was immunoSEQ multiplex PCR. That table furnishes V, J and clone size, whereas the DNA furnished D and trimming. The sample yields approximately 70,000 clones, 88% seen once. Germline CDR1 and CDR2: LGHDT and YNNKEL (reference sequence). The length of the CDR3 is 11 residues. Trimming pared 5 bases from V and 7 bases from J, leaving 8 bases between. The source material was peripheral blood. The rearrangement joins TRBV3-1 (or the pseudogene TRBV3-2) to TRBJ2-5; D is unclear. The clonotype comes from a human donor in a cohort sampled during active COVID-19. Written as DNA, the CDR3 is TGTGCCAGCAGCTCCTTATTGACCCAGTACTTC. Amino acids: CASSSLLTQYF.